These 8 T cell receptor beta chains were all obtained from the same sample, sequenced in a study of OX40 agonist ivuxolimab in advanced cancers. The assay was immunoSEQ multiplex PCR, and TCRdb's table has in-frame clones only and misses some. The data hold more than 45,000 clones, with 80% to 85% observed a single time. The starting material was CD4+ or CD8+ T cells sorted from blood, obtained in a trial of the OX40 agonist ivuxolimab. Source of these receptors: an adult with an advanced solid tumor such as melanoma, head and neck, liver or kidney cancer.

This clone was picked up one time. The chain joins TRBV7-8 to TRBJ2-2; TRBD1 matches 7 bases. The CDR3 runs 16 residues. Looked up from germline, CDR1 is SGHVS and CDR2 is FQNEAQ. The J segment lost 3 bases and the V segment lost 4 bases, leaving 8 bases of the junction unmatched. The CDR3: CASSSRVDRDTGELFF. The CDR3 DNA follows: TGTGCCAGCAGCTCCCGGGTCGACAGGGACACCGGGGAGCTGTTTTTT.

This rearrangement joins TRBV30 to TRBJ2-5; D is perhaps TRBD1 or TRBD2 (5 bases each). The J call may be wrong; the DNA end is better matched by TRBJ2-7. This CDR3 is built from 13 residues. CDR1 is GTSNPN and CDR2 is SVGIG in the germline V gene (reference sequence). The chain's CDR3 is CAWSGGNSYEQYF. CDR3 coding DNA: TGTGCCTGGAGTGGGGGGAACTCCTACGAGCAGTACTTC.

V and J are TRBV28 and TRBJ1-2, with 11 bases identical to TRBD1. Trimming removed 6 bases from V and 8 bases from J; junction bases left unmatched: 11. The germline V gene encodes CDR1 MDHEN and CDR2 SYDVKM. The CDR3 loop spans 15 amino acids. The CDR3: CASSPGTGGSEGYTF. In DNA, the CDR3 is TGTGCCAGCAGCCCCGGGACAGGGGGTTCGGAGGGCTACACCTTC.

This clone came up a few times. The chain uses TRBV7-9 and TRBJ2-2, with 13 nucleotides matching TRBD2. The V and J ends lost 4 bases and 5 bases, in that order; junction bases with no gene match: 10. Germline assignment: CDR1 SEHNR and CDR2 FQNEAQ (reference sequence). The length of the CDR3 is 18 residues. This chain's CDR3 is CASSSQTSGRFLTGELFF. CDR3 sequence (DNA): TGTGCCAGCAGCTCACAGACTAGCGGGAGGTTTTTAACCGGGGAGCTGTTTTTT.

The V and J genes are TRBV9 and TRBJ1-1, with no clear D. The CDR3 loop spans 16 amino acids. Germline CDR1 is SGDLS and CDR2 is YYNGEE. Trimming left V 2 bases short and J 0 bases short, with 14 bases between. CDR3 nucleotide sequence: TGTGCCAGCAGCGTCGATCCGGACCCAATGAACACTGAAGCTTTCTTT. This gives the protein CASSVDPDPMNTEAFF.

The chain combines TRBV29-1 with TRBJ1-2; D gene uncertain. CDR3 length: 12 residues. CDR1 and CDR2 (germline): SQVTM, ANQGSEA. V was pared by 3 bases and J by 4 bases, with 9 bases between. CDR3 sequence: CSVEGASYGYTF. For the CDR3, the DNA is TGCAGCGTTGAGGGAGCCAGCTATGGCTACACCTTC.

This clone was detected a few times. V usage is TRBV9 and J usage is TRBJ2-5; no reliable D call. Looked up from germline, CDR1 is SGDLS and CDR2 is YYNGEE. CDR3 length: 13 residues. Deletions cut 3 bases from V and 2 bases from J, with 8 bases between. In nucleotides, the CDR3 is TGTGCCAGCAGCGGACTCGAACAAGAGACCCAGTACTTC. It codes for CASSGLEQETQYF. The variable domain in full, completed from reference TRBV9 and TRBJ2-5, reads DSGVTQTPKHLITATGQRVTLRCSPRSGDLSVYWYQQSLDQGLQFLIQYYNGEERAKGNILERFSAQQFPDLHSELNLSSLELGDSALYFCASSGLEQETQYFGPGTRLLVL.

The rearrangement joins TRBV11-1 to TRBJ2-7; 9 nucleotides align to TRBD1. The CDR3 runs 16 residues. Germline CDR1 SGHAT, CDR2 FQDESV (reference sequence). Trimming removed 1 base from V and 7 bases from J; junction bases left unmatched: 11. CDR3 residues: CASSLDYGTGPSEQYF. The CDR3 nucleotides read TGTGCCAGCAGCTTAGATTACGGGACAGGGCCCTCAGAGCAGTACTTC.